This T cell receptor beta chain was recorded in a study of blood T cell repertoires in COVID-19. Study-level background: In each case, the material was cDNA or gDNA derived from T cells, B-cell-depleted T cells, or PBMCs.

This clone has more than one count but fewer than ten. Germline loops: CDR1 SGHRS, CDR2 YFSETQ. The germline V and J ends were trimmed by 0 bases and 3 bases, with 4 bases remaining between them. The CDR3 sequence is 12 residues long. Data came from immunoSEQ multiplex PCR; TCRdb stores just in-frame clones and leaves some out. In the table there are over 90,000 clones, just under 85% of which are singletons. Sequencing used peripheral blood. V is TRBV5-1 and J is TRBJ2-7; D is unresolved. The receptor was isolated from a man in his forties with active or convalescent COVID-19. In nucleotides, the CDR3 is TGCGCCAGCAGCTTGGACAACTACGAGCAGTACTTC. Protein sequence: CASSLDNYEQYF.